The 24 T cell receptor beta chains below come from one sample, sequenced in a study of T-cell reconstitution after alpha-beta-depleted transplantation in children. Preparation of the TCRbeta library involved a method that used unique molecular identifiers. TCRdb used MiXCR to reprocess the PCR reads, holding one entry per CDR3 protein. Counted here are some 240,000 distinct CDR3 sequences, approximately 9.7% occurring once; the ten biggest clones make up about 5.4%. This specimen consisted of PBMCs from the stem cell graft donor, obtained from the stem cell graft. The receptors here all came from a human donor who donated a stem cell graft to a child with SCID.

The table lists this clonotype with many counts. The chain combines TRBV7-9 with TRBJ1-1; 9 bases are a match to TRBD1. This CDR3 has 16 residues. J was trimmed by 8 bases and V by 1 base; bases with no gene match: 11. CDR1 is SEHNR and CDR2 is FQNEAQ in the germline V gene (reference sequence). This chain's CDR3 is CASSLGAGTGLFEAFF. The CDR3 nucleotides are TGTGCCAGCAGCTTAGGGGCCGGGACAGGGTTATTCGAAGCTTTCTTT.

V usage is TRBV7-9 and J usage is TRBJ1-4; D is uncertain. CDR1 and CDR2 from the germline V gene are SEHNR and FQNEAQ (reference sequence). Trimming took 3 bases from V and 11 from J, leaving 16 bases between them. This CDR3 spans 14 amino acids. The CDR3 DNA is TGTGCCAGCAGCTTGATGGACCCAATAGGGAAACTGTTTTTT. Its translation: CASSLMDPIGKLFF.

The table lists this clonotype with many counts. V usage is TRBV4-1 and J usage is TRBJ2-3, with D possibly being TRBD2 (6 bases). The CDR3 has 14 amino acids. The V end was cut by 3 bases, the J end by 4 bases, with 11 bases between. CDR1 MGHRA and CDR2 YSYEKL come from the germline V gene. The CDR3, as DNA: TGCGCCAGCAGCCAGGGTGGAGGGGCAGATACGCAGTATTTT. This sequence encodes CASSQGGGADTQYF.

This clonotype was detected a few times. This chain connects TRBV7-2 to TRBJ1-6, with D unclear. In germline, CDR1 is SGHTA, CDR2 FQGNSA. The V and J ends lost 5 bases and 9 bases respectively, with 20 bases between them. The length of the CDR3 is 16 residues. Here the CDR3 reads CASSLIETNTGSPLHF. CDR3 in DNA: TGTGCCAGCAGCCTCATCGAGACAAACACGGGTTCACCCCTCCACTTT.

This clonotype was observed many times. This sequence joins TRBV5-1 and TRBJ2-5; D remains ambiguous. The CDR3 consists of 15 residues. The germline V and J ends were trimmed by 6 bases and 1 base, with 16 bases remaining between them. Germline V gene data show CDR1 as SGHRS and CDR2 as YFSETQ. CDR3 amino acids: CASTTGHRAQETQYF. CDR3 nucleotides: TGCGCCAGCACCACCGGGCATAGAGCCCAAGAGACCCAGTACTTC. Drawing the rest from reference TRBV5-1 and TRBJ2-5, the complete variable domain is KAGVTQTPRYLIKTRGQQVTLSCSPISGHRSVSWYQQTPGQGLQFLFEYFSETQRNKGNFPGRFSGRQFSNSRSEMNVSTLELGDSALYLCASTTGHRAQETQYFGPGTRLLVL.

This clonotype occurred many times. The chain combines TRBV11-2 with TRBJ2-5; perhaps TRBD2 as D (6 bases). The germline V gene has CDR1 SGHAT and CDR2 FQNNGV. The V gene lost 5 bases and the J gene lost 3 bases, with 22 bases spanning the gap. This CDR3 is 17 amino acids long. The CDR3 DNA is TGTGCCAGCAGCAACCTGATGCGCTCCGGAGGGGAAGAGACCCAGTACTTC. Translating it yields CASSNLMRSGGEETQYF.

This clonotype was detected ten times or more. V and J are TRBV5-1 and TRBJ1-5; D is unresolved. Germline CDR1 and CDR2: SGHRS and YFSETQ. V was trimmed by 4 bases and J by 5 bases, leaving 13 bases between them. The CDR3 is 14 residues long. The DNA of the CDR3 is TGCGCCAGCAGCGAGGAGGTTGGGGATCAGCCCCAGCATTTT. Translation: CASSEEVGDQPQHF. The full variable domain, with the rest looked up from reference TRBV5-1 and TRBJ1-5, is KAGVTQTPRYLIKTRGQQVTLSCSPISGHRSVSWYQQTPGQGLQFLFEYFSETQRNKGNFPGRFSGRQFSNSRSEMNVSTLELGDSALYLCASSEEVGDQPQHFGDGTRLSIL.

This clonotype showed up just a few times. The chain is built from TRBV30 and TRBJ2-2, with D hard to call. Germline values: CDR1 GTSNPN, CDR2 SVGIG (reference sequence). The CDR3 covers 14 residues. The V end was cut by 4 bases, the J end by 4 bases, with 13 bases between. The CDR3 DNA reads TGTGCCTGGAAGGCGGAACTCCTCACCGGGGAGCTGTTTTTT. Its translation is CAWKAELLTGELFF.

This clonotype was seen at least ten times. The chain employs TRBV19 and TRBJ1-4; D gene unclear. The V gene lost 7 bases and the J gene lost 3 bases, with 21 bases spanning the gap. The germline V gene encodes CDR1 LNHDA and CDR2 SQIVND (reference sequence). The CDR3 consists of 17 residues. The CDR3 is CASTGPQAGAANEKLFF. The CDR3 DNA is TGTGCCAGTACCGGACCCCAGGCGGGCGCGGCTAATGAAAAACTGTTTTTT.

This clonotype has at least ten counts. The genes are TRBV14 and TRBJ1-1, with 8 bases that match TRBD1. The CDR3 covers 16 residues. With 2 bases clipped from V and 0 bases from J, the junction kept 5 bases outside the gene matches. The germline CDR1 and CDR2 sequences are SGHDN and FVKESK. CDR3 DNA: TGTGCCAGCAGCCAAAATCAGGGGGCCCTGAACACTGAAGCTTTCTTT. Translating gives CASSQNQGALNTEAFF.

This clonotype has at least ten counts. In nucleotides, the CDR3 is TGCAGTGCTCTGACTACAAACTATGGCTACACCTTC. Its protein product is CSALTTNYGYTF. The chain carries TRBV20-1 and TRBJ1-2; D is undetermined. Germline V CDR1 and CDR2: DFQATT, SNEGSKA (reference sequence). Trimming took 5 bases from V and 2 from J, leaving 9 bases between them. The CDR3 runs 12 residues.

Ten or more counts support this clonotype. The chain combines TRBV5-6 with TRBJ2-3; TRBD2 matches at 10 bases. CDR3 length equals 15 residues. Trimming cost V 2 bases and J 5 bases; bases outside gene matches: 5. Germline-derived CDR1 and CDR2 are SGHDT and YYEEEE. CDR3 bases: TGTGCCAGCAGCTTAACTAGCGGGGTGGGAGATACGCAGTATTTT. Translated: CASSLTSGVGDTQYF.

This clonotype was observed many times. In DNA, the CDR3 is TGCAGTGCTAGAGCCGTAATGAACACTGAAGCTTTCTTT. Its protein product is CSARAVMNTEAFF. The chain carries TRBV20-1 and TRBJ1-1; D gene unclear. Germline CDR1 and CDR2: DFQATT and SNEGSKA (reference sequence). The CDR3 length is 13 residues. Trimming took off 1 base at V and 0 bases at J, with 6 bases between the two ends.

This clonotype turned up a few times. The V and J genes are TRBV5-8 and TRBJ1-5, with TRBD1 identical over 7 bases. Germline lookup yields CDR1 SGHTS and CDR2 YDEGEE. The CDR3 covers 15 residues. J was trimmed by 3 bases and V by 0 bases; bases with no gene match: 3. CDR3 sequence: CASSLATGDNQPQHF. DNA of the CDR3: TGTGCCAGCAGCTTGGCAACAGGGGACAATCAGCCCCAGCATTTT.

This clonotype appeared many times. This chain uses TRBV20-1 with TRBJ2-2; D is undetermined. The germline V gene encodes CDR1 DFQATT and CDR2 SNEGSKA (reference sequence). Trimming removed 6 bases at V and 4 bases at J, with 12 bases between. The CDR3 is made up of 13 amino acids. CDR3 region: CSAPGGSTGELFF. In nucleotides, the CDR3 is TGCAGTGCCCCGGGCGGTAGCACCGGGGAGCTGTTTTTT.

This clonotype showed up many times. The CDR3 region is CSAPQSTGTNYGYTF. DNA for the CDR3: TGCAGTGCTCCTCAGTCAACAGGGACTAACTATGGCTACACCTTC. The genes are TRBV20-1 and TRBJ1-2; tentatively, D is TRBD1 (6 bases). This CDR3 has 15 amino acids. Trimming stripped 5 bases from V and 0 bases from J, with 16 bases between. CDR1 is DFQATT and CDR2 is SNEGSKA in the germline V gene (reference sequence).

This clonotype was seen at least ten times. V gene TRBV5-1 combines with J gene TRBJ1-6; possibly TRBD1 for D (6 bases). Germline V lookup: CDR1 SGHRS, CDR2 YFSETQ. The CDR3 has 18 amino acids. Trimming left V 1 base short and J 0 bases short, with 14 bases between. In nucleotides, the CDR3 is TGCGCCAGCAGCTTGACGACAGGCCGGGGCTCCTATAATTCACCCCTCCACTTT. It translates to CASSLTTGRGSYNSPLHF.

This clonotype was observed many times. CDR3 sequence (DNA): TGCGCCAGCAGCGGGGACAGACCCTACGAGCAGTACTTC. Protein: CASSGDRPYEQYF. V is TRBV5-1 and J is TRBJ2-7, with 7 bases fitting TRBD1. CDR1 and CDR2 (germline): SGHRS, YFSETQ. This CDR3 is built from 13 residues. The V gene end was trimmed by 4 bases and the J gene end by 2 bases; junction bases not matched to a gene: 3.

This clonotype was counted ten times or more. The chain joins TRBV6-1 to TRBJ2-6; TRBD1 matches 7 bases. V gave up 3 bases and J gave up 2 bases; unmatched junction bases: 4. This CDR3 has 16 amino acids. Germline V gene data show CDR1 as MNHNS and CDR2 as SASEGT. The chain's CDR3 is CASSETTGTGANVLTF. The CDR3 DNA follows: TGTGCCAGCAGTGAGACGACAGGGACTGGGGCCAACGTCCTGACTTTC.

This clonotype was detected ten times or more. The V and J genes are TRBV20-1 and TRBJ1-1, with 7 bases matching TRBD1. The CDR3 length is 13 residues. V lost 1 base to trimming and J lost 8 bases; unmatched junction nucleotides: 7. CDR1 is DFQATT, CDR2 SNEGSKA, per germline (reference sequence). DNA for the CDR3: TGCAGTGCTAGAGCACAGGGGTCGTTGGAAGCTTTCTTT. Protein product: CSARAQGSLEAFF.

This rearrangement joins TRBV20-1 to TRBJ1-1; weak D call: TRBD1 (6 bases). Germline V gene data show CDR1 as DFQATT and CDR2 as SNEGSKA (reference sequence). The germline V and J ends were trimmed by 3 bases and 4 bases, with 18 bases remaining between them. The CDR3 spans 15 residues. CDR3 residues: CSASDPEGGSTEAFF. CDR3 coding DNA: TGCAGTGCTAGTGACCCAGAGGGGGGGAGCACTGAAGCTTTCTTT.

This clonotype is categorized as medium-sized. This chain links TRBV20-1 with TRBJ1-1, with D possibly matching TRBD1 (6 bases). Trimming stripped 1 base from V and 5 bases from J, with 20 bases between. CDR1 is DFQATT, CDR2 SNEGSKA, per germline (reference sequence). The CDR3 loop spans 16 amino acids. DNA for the CDR3: TGCAGTGCTAGAGGCAGGGGAAAGAGAACGCAAACTGAAGCTTTCTTT. Translation gives CSARGRGKRTQTEAFF.

This clonotype showed up many times. The J gene is TRBJ2-3, the V gene TRBV20-1; TRBD1 agrees at 7 bases. CDR1 is DFQATT, CDR2 SNEGSKA, per germline (reference sequence). Trimming removed 1 base from V and 1 base from J; junction bases left unmatched: 11. The CDR3 sequence is 17 residues long. CDR3 in amino acids: CSARVERGRLGTDTQYF. The CDR3 nucleotides read TGCAGTGCTAGAGTAGAAAGGGGGCGGTTAGGCACAGATACGCAGTATTTT.

This clonotype showed up many times. The CDR3 reads CSVTINEKLFF. The CDR3 DNA is TGCAGCGTTACGATTAATGAAAAACTGTTTTTT. The rearrangement links TRBV29-1 to TRBJ1-4; no clear D gene. CDR3 size: 11 residues. Germline lookup yields CDR1 SQVTM and CDR2 ANQGSEA. Trimming pared 5 bases from V and 4 bases from J, leaving 5 bases between.